Following are 11 T cell receptor beta chains from one sample sequenced in a study of CD8 T cells in ankylosing spondylitis (dated by TCRdb to the late 2010s). Library construction relied on 5' RACE. The sequencer was an Illumina HiSeq 2500. TCRdb ran its own pipeline on the public reads, namely fastp trimming at Q25 and MiXCR clone calling, and kept in-frame beta chains. Each entry is one CDR3 protein sequence, shown with its most common DNA and genes. For this sample the table gives about 540,000 distinct CDR3 sequences, of which about an eighth were detected only once. Jointly, the top ten make up under 7.5% of the sample. What the study reported, not specific to this receptor: A TCR beta motif of fewer than 10 highly homologous amino acid variants appeared characteristic of blood from ankylosing spondylitis patients.

Their specific antigens are unknown. Sequences were obtained from blood, either unsorted or a sorted T cell fraction (not recorded which). These receptors all come from a male donor with ankylosing spondylitis.

The chain couples TRBV30 to TRBJ2-7; TRBD2 agrees at 16 bases. Germline CDR1 and CDR2: GTSNPN and SVGIG (reference sequence). The CDR3 sequence is 13 residues long. This chain's CDR3 is CAQGLAGGYEQYF. The CDR3 nucleotides are TGTGCGCAGGGACTAGCGGGAGGGTACGAGCAGTACTTC. Full variable domain (remainder filled in from reference TRBV30 and TRBJ2-7): SQTIHQWPATLVQPVGSPLSLECTVEGTSNPNLYWYRQAAGRGLQLLFYSVGIGQISSEVPQNLSASRPQDRQFILSSKKLLLSDSGFYLCAQGLAGGYEQYFGPGTRLTVT.

The CDR3 protein is CATEGQGAPGTEAFF. In DNA form, the CDR3 reads TGTGCCACCGAGGGACAGGGGGCCCCCGGGACTGAAGCTTTCTTT. The V and J genes are TRBV10-3 and TRBJ1-1, with 12 bases identical to TRBD1. With V trimmed by 10 bases and J by 5 bases, 11 bases remained unmatched. The germline CDR1 and CDR2 sequences are ENHRY and SYGVKD. This CDR3 comprises 15 residues.

This clonotype was found many times. The V gene is TRBV5-1, the J gene TRBJ2-3, with TRBD1 matching 9 bases. The CDR3 has 17 residues. CDR1 SGHRS and CDR2 YFSETQ come from the germline V gene. V lost 3 bases to trimming and J lost 2 bases; unmatched junction nucleotides: 10. The CDR3 is CASSSFTGTGNTDTQYF. Written as DNA, the CDR3 is TGCGCCAGCAGCTCTTTTACCGGGACAGGGAACACAGATACGCAGTATTTT.

This clonotype has just a few counts. The DNA for the CDR3 is TGTGCCAGCAGCCCCGGTGGGGACCCTAACTATGGCTACACCTTC. Amino acids: CASSPGGDPNYGYTF. This chain joins TRBV7-8 and TRBJ1-2, with TRBD1 as a possible D gene (5 bases). V lost 5 bases and J lost 0, with 13 bases in between. This CDR3 spans 15 amino acids. Germline V gene sequence: CDR1 SGHVS, CDR2 FQNEAQ.

This rearrangement joins TRBV2 to TRBJ1-5; D is possibly TRBD1 (5 bases). Germline V gives CDR1 SNHLY, CDR2 FYNNEI. The CDR3 extends over 15 amino acids. The V end was cut by 6 bases, the J end by 1 base, with 13 bases between. The CDR3 nucleotides read TGTGCCAGCAGGGGGGACTCGGGGAGCAATCAGCCCCAGCATTTT. This sequence encodes CASRGDSGSNQPQHF.

This clonotype was observed a handful of times. The chain links TRBV10-3 to TRBJ2-7, with D tentatively TRBD1 (6 bases). V shed 0 bases and J shed 0 bases, with 9 bases lying between them. From germline, CDR1 is ENHRY and CDR2 SYGVKD. The CDR3 has 15 amino acids. The CDR3 coding sequence is TGTGCCATCAGTGAGTCAGGGGGAGTCTCCTACGAGCAGTACGTC. It translates to CAISESGGVSYEQYV.

This chain joins TRBV20-1 and TRBJ2-5; 12 bases line up with TRBD2. With V trimmed by 0 bases and J by 4 bases, 9 bases remained unmatched. The CDR3 contains 17 residues. Germline loops: CDR1 DFQATT, CDR2 SNEGSKA (reference sequence). CDR3 loop: CSARDMLAGGEGETQYF. The CDR3 DNA follows: TGCAGTGCTAGAGATATGCTAGCGGGAGGGGAGGGAGAGACCCAGTACTTC.

This clonotype was seen once. The V gene is TRBV7-9, the J gene TRBJ2-5, with D hard to call. In germline, CDR1 is SEHNR, CDR2 FQNEAQ (reference sequence). V dropped 2 bases and J dropped 2 bases, with 15 bases sitting between them. The CDR3 totals 16 residues. CDR3 nucleotide sequence: TGTGCCAGCAGCTTAAGTACGAGCCTGTGGCAAGAGACCCAGTACTTC. Translated, it gives CASSLSTSLWQETQYF.

The chain couples TRBV24-1 to TRBJ1-5, with 8 bases aligning to TRBD1. V lost 3 bases, J lost 8 bases, and 5 bases stayed unmatched. The CDR3 length is 14 residues. Germline CDR1 reads KGHDR; CDR2 reads SFDVKD. CDR3 region: CATSDTGGLEPQHF. The CDR3 DNA reads TGTGCCACCAGTGATACAGGGGGTCTTGAGCCCCAGCATTTT.

The genes are TRBV20-1 and TRBJ2-5, with 8 bases aligning to TRBD2. Looked up from germline, CDR1 is DFQATT and CDR2 is SNEGSKA (reference sequence). This CDR3 is 14 amino acids long. The junction had 5 bases not matched to a gene; V was cut back by 0 bases and J by 5 bases. The CDR3 nucleotides read TGCAGTGCTAGAGATCGCGGGAGGATGGAGACCCAGTACTTC. Translating gives CSARDRGRMETQYF.

In its sample, this clonotype was seen once. The V and J genes are TRBV3-1 and TRBJ1-1; D is perhaps TRBD1 (5 bases). This CDR3 has 15 residues. Trimming removed 4 bases from V and 0 bases from J, with 12 bases in between. Germline lookup yields CDR1 LGHDT and CDR2 YNNKEL (reference sequence). In DNA form, the CDR3 reads TGTGCCAGCAGCCCCTCATGGACAATGAACACTGAAGCTTTCTTT. It specifies CASSPSWTMNTEAFF.